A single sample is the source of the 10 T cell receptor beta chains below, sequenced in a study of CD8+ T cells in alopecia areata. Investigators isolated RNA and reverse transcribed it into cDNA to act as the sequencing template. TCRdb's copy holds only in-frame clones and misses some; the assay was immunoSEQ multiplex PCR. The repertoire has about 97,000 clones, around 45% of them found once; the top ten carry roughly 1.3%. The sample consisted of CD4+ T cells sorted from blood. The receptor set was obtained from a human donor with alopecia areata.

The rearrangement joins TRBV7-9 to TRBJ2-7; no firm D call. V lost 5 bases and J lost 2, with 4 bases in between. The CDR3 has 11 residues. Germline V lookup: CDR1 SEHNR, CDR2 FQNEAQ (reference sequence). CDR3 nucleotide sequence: TGTGCCAGCAGCCATACCTACGAGCAGTACTTC. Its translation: CASSHTYEQYF.

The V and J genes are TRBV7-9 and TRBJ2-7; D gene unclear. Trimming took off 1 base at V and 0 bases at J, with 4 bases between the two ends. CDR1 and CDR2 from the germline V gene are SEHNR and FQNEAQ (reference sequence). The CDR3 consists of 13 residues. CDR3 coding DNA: TGTGCCAGCAGCTTAGTCAGCTCCTACGAGCAGTACTTC. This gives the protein CASSLVSSYEQYF. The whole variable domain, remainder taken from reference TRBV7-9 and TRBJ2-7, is DTGVSQNPRHKITKRGQNVTFRCDPISEHNRLYWYRQTLGQGPEFLTYFQNEAQLEKSRLLSDRFSAERPKGSFSTLEIQRTEQGDSAMYLCASSLVSSYEQYFGPGTRLTVT.

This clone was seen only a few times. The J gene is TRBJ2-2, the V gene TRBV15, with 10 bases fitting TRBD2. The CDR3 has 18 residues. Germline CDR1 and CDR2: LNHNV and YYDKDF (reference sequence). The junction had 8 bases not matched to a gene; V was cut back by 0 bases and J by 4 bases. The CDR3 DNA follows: TGTGCCACCAGCAGAGATCCGGTGCTAGCGGGGGTCACCGGGGAGCTGTTTTTT. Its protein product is CATSRDPVLAGVTGELFF.

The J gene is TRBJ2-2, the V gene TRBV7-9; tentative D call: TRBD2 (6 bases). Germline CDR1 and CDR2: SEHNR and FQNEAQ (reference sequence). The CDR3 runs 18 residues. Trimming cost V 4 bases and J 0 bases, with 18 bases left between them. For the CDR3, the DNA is TGTGCCAGCAGCTCAAGTGGGCTAGCGACCGCGAACACCGGGGAGCTGTTTTTT. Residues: CASSSSGLATANTGELFF.

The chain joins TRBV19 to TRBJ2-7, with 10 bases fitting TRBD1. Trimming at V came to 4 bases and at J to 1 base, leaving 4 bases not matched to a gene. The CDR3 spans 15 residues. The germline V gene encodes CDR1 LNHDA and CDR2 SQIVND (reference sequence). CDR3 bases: TGTGCCAGTAGTACTCCGGGACAGGGGTCCTACGAGCAGTACTTC. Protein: CASSTPGQGSYEQYF. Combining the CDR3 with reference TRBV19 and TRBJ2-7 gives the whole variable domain DGGITQSPKYLFRKEGQNVTLSCEQNLNHDAMYWYRQDPGQGLRLIYYSQIVNDFQKGDIAEGYSVSREKKESFPLTVTSAQKNPTAFYLCASSTPGQGSYEQYFGPGTRLTVT.

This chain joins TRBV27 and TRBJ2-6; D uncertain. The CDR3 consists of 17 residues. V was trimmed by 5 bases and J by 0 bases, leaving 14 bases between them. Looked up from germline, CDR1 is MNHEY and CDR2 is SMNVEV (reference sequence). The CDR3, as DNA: TGTGCCAGCAGTAGAAATAGTATAAGCTCTGGGGCCAACGTCCTGACTTTC. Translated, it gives CASSRNSISSGANVLTF.

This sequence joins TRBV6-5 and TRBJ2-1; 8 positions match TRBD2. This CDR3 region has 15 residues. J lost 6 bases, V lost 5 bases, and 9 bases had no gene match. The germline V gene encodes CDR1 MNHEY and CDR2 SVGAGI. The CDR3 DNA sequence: TGTGCCAGCAGTACCGGGACTAGTATAGGCAATGAGCAGTTCTTC. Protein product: CASSTGTSIGNEQFF.

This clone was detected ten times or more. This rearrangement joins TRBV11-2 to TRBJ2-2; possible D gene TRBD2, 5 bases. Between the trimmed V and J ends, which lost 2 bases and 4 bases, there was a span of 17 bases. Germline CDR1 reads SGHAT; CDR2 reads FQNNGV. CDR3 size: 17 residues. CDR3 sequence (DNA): TGTGCCAGCAGCTTATTAGGTTCAGCGGTCGTCACCGGGGAGCTGTTTTTT. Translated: CASSLLGSAVVTGELFF.

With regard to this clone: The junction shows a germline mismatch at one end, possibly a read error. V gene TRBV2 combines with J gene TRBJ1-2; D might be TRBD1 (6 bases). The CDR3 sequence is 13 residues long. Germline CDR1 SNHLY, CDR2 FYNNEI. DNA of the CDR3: TGTGCCAGCAGGGAAGGACAGAACTATGGCTACACCTTC. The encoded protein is CASREGQNYGYTF.

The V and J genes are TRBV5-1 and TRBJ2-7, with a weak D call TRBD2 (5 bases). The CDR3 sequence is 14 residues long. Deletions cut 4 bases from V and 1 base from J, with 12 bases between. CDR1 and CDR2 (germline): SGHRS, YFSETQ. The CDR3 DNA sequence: TGCGCCAGCAGCGGCACTAGTCGATCCTACGAGCAGTACTTC. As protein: CASSGTSRSYEQYF. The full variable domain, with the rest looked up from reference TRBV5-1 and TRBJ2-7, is KAGVTQTPRYLIKTRGQQVTLSCSPISGHRSVSWYQQTPGQGLQFLFEYFSETQRNKGNFPGRFSGRQFSNSRSEMNVSTLELGDSALYLCASSGTSRSYEQYFGPGTRLTVT.